This TCR beta chain appears in the sequencing data of a study of shared clonotypes between healthy human individuals. The CDR3 extends over 15 amino acids. CDR1 is SGHVS, CDR2 FQNEAQ, per germline. V shed 1 base and J 4 bases; nucleotides not matched to a gene: 6. The method was immunoSEQ multiplex PCR; TCRdb's version includes in-frame clones alone and lacks a portion of them. The sample lists 100,000 or so clones; around half were seen once. The sequenced sample consisted of PBMCs. The clonotype comes from a woman aged 40-49 years in good health. Some clones in this sample may be carry-over from other donors' samples. The gene calls are TRBV7-8 and TRBJ2-7; 8 positions agree with TRBD2. The CDR3 nucleotides are TGTGCCAGCAGCTTAGTGCCTAGCGGGTTATACGAGCAGTACTTC. It yields the protein CASSLVPSGLYEQYF.